This entry lists 10 T cell receptor beta chains sequenced from one sample in a study of human T cells and chemical hapten exposure. TCRdb redid the calling of the RACE reads with MiXCR, one entry per CDR3 protein. The top ten hold about 3.1% of the sample, which has some 90,000 distinct CDR3 sequences, around 8.8% seen once. Regarding time point: healthy volunteer bleed at 2 weeks. Whole blood, unfractionated, served as the material for total RNA extraction. Specimen: whole blood. These TCRs come from a female donor in good health. Some clones in this sample may be carry-over from other donors' samples.

At least ten counts were recorded for this clonotype. The chain links TRBV28 to TRBJ1-5; tentative D call: TRBD1 (6 bases). This CDR3 has 16 residues. Germline V gene lookup returns CDR1 MDHEN and CDR2 SYDVKM. V lost 2 bases and J lost 4, with 15 bases in between. CDR3 bases: TGTGCCAGCAGTTTAAGCAGGGGATATGGGAATCAGCCCCAGCATTTT. As protein: CASSLSRGYGNQPQHF.

In the case of this clonotype: This sequence may be a read error, since a much larger clone differs from it by one base. The chain joins TRBV6-1 to TRBJ2-3; 8 bases are shared with TRBD2. The CDR3 covers 19 residues. Trimming removed 0 bases from V and 4 bases from J; junction bases left unmatched: 15. CDR1 is MNHNS and CDR2 is SASEGT in the germline V gene. This CDR3 is CASSEALGGGRTTADTQYF. CDR3 coding DNA: TGTGCCAGCAGTGAAGCATTGGGCGGCGGGAGGACCACGGCAGATACGCAGTATTTT.

This clonotype was detected only a few times. The V gene is TRBV9, the J gene TRBJ2-3; no firm D call. Germline V gene lookup returns CDR1 SGDLS and CDR2 YYNGEE. V was pared by 0 bases and J by 3 bases, with 14 bases between. This CDR3 is built from 16 residues. CDR3 amino acids: CASSVVGRRATDTQYF. CDR3 coding DNA: TGTGCCAGCAGCGTAGTTGGCCGGCGTGCGACAGATACGCAGTATTTT.

In DNA form, the CDR3 reads TGCAGTGCTAGGGGGGCTAGCGGACGCACAGATACGCAGTATTTT. Its translation is CSARGASGRTDTQYF. The V call is TRBV20-1, the J call TRBJ2-3, with D possibly matching TRBD2 (7 bases). Germline CDR1 reads DFQATT; CDR2 reads SNEGSKA (reference sequence). The CDR3 sequence is 15 residues long. V lost 3 bases and J 1 base, leaving 14 bases between the germline ends.

This clonotype was counted ten times or more. The rearrangement uses TRBV29-1 and TRBJ2-3; 7 bases align to TRBD1. J was trimmed by 7 bases and V by 6 bases; bases with no gene match: 13. CDR1 and CDR2 from the germline V gene are SQVTM and ANQGSEA. The CDR3 spans 14 residues. Here the CDR3 DNA reads TGCAGCGTGGGACGACAGGACAGGCTAAATACGCAGTATTTT. Amino acids: CSVGRQDRLNTQYF.

The V and J genes are TRBV29-1 and TRBJ2-6; no definite D call. Germline CDR1 and CDR2: SQVTM and ANQGSEA. This CDR3 is built from 12 residues. Trimming cost V 7 bases and J 1 base, with 5 bases left between them. CDR3 in amino acids: CSGLSGANVLTF. The CDR3 bases are TGCAGCGGTCTATCTGGGGCCAACGTCCTGACTTTC.

This clonotype has only a few counts. This chain's CDR3 is CASSQATRRSSEQFF. Written as DNA, the CDR3 is TGCGCCAGCAGCCAAGCGACCCGGAGATCGAGCGAGCAGTTCTTC. The J gene is TRBJ2-1, the V gene TRBV4-3; no reliable D call. The length of the CDR3 is 15 residues. V lost 1 base to trimming and J lost 10 bases, with 17 bases between them. The germline gives CDR1 LGHNA, CDR2 YSLEER.

The chain employs TRBV2 and TRBJ2-7, with 7 positions matching TRBD2. The CDR3 is made up of 14 amino acids. The V gene's germline CDR1 is SNHLY and CDR2 FYNNEI. V gave up 4 bases and J gave up 1 base; unmatched junction bases: 4. The CDR3 loop reads CASSVGGSSYEQYF. The CDR3 DNA follows: TGTGCCAGCAGTGTCGGCGGGAGTTCCTACGAGCAGTACTTC.

Ten or more counts support this clonotype. This chain joins TRBV11-1 and TRBJ2-5; D is undetermined. This CDR3 region has 11 residues. Trimming cost V 5 bases and J 5 bases, with 6 bases left between them. Germline V gene data show CDR1 as SGHAT and CDR2 as FQDESV (reference sequence). The CDR3 region has the DNA TGTGCCAGCAGCCGCCGGGAGACCCAGTACTTC. As protein: CASSRRETQYF.

This rearrangement joins TRBV7-6 to TRBJ1-1, with D unresolved. Per germline, CDR1 SGHVS and CDR2 FNYEAQ. CDR3 size: 12 residues. V lost 7 bases, J lost 6 bases, and 12 bases lay in between. CDR3 nucleotide sequence: TGTGCCAGCACCCGATCGGCAGCTGAAGCTTTCTTT. Encoded protein: CASTRSAAEAFF.